This T cell receptor (beta chain) was found in a study of cytomegalovirus exposure and HLA in healthy donors. With respect to this clone: Its matching antigen is unknown.

V was clipped by 3 bases and J by 11 bases, with 25 bases between them. This CDR3 region has 17 residues. Germline V gives CDR1 SGHTA, CDR2 FQGNSA. Healthy people donating bone marrow made up the donors. General study points: Productive rates of about 87% or about 30% were seen for most TCR beta V segments in an earlier analysis. Later work found that TCR association rates differed between HLA loci; DRB1 had the most and HLA-C the fewest. In a later analysis, donors in an Asian-associated ancestry cluster reportedly had fewer N-insertions in productive TCRs than the cohort mean.

60 Vbeta and 13 Jbeta primers were used in PCR. This table comes from immunoSEQ multiplex PCR, and its TCRdb copy is limited to in-frame clones, with some not included. The sample has 150,000 or so clones, roughly 85% seen once. The V call is TRBV7-2, the J call TRBJ1-4; possible D gene TRBD1, 5 bases. The sequenced sample was PBMCs. This receptor was obtained from a man younger than 35 in good health and CMV-seropositive. The DNA of the CDR3 is TGTGCCAGCAGCTTCGATCAGGGTCGGGGGAGAACGAGGAAACTGTTTTTT. It is translated as CASSFDQGRGRTRKLFF.